Detailed here is one TCR beta chain. This clone has just one count. The antigen this receptor binds is unknown. The input lacks base qualities; no much larger clone sits a single base away. V loses 0 bases, J loses 4 bases, and the germline ends lie 8 bases apart. The CDR3 runs 14 amino acids, cysteine and phenylalanine included. Here the CDR3 DNA is all that survives: 42 bases in frame from base 1. CDR1 and CDR2, looked up from the germline V gene, are SGHNT and YENEEA. The library was generated by the immunoSEQ multiplex PCR assay. DNA from the CD4+ T cells that had been cultured and isolated underwent TCR beta CDR3 sequencing. Per the original workflow: Non-productive TCR sequences were removed, reads were trimmed to the CDR3 region, and CDR3s of at least 7 amino acids were retained. Antigen-specific clonotypes were identified with the MANAFEST web app by comparing expansion in peptide wells against reference cultures. For clones to be considered positive, expansion at FDR<0.05 versus reference and all other wells, an odds ratio above 5, and a frequency above 0.1% in two replicate wells were required. A clonotype was called cross-reactive if it was significantly expanded both in SARS-CoV-2 spike wells and in at least one common cold coronavirus spike condition. Levenshtein distance calculated with the stringdist R package was used to assess CDR3 similarity, and unrooted trees were constructed with ape in R 3.6.1. Held by TCRdb, this immuneACCESS table contains in-frame sequences only and omits some clones. Under half of the omission traces to an unresolved V gene where checked; the cause of the rest is unknown. V, J and clone size are taken as reported in that table, and D and trimming were inferred from the DNA itself. The sample table records about 41,000 clones; more than 60% of these occur just once. In total, the top ten clones hold roughly 24% of the sample.

The sample originates from a study of vaccination effects on CD4 cells after COVID-19 (dated 2022 in TCRdb). Broadly, across the study: Each participant received two doses of an mRNA SARS-CoV-2 vaccine, either BNT162b2 or mRNA-1273. The study compared SARS-CoV-2 spike-specific CD4+ TCR repertoires before and after mRNA vaccination in COVID-19 convalescent patients and infection-naive vaccine recipients. Altogether, some 10 COVID-19 convalescent patients and several SARS-CoV-2-naive healthy vaccine recipients made up the full study. The Oncomine TCR Beta short-read assay on an Illumina iSeq 100 was used to sequence cultures from other donors in the study.

To identify antigen-specific CD4+ T cell clonotypes by their expansion, the ViraFEST assay first stimulated PBMC with viral peptide pools and then applied TCR sequencing. After approximately 11 days of culture, CD4+ T cells were isolated with the EasySep CD4+ T cell isolation kit. Healthy vaccine recipients had no prior SARS-CoV-2 infection, confirmed by negative nucleocapsid antibodies before and after vaccination. Each well held fewer than 2.5 million PBMC cultured in IMDM containing approximately 5.2% human AB serum, about 10 IU/ml IL-2 and gentamicin, along with around 11 ug/ml peptides. Half of the culture medium was replaced with fresh IL-2-containing medium on days 3 and 7. Each peptide stimulation condition was cultured in triplicate wells unless otherwise noted. PBMC were separated from whole blood using Ficoll-Paque Plus gradient centrifugation and were then either cryopreserved at -140C or used fresh. Overlapping peptide pools spanned the spike proteins of SARS-CoV-2 and the common cold coronaviruses HCoV-NL63, HCoV-OC43 and HCoV-229E. The QIAamp micro DNA kit was used to extract genomic DNA from the cultured CD4+ T cells.

Study-wide findings and limitations: In healthy vaccine recipients, vaccine-induced clones were almost all SARS-CoV-2 mono-reactive, with only 1 of 255 being cross-reactive with common cold coronaviruses. The study was limited by a small number of convalescent patients and lacked early post-infection timepoints. Marked clonal contraction was observed in both infection-induced and vaccine-induced clones at late post-vaccination timepoints, consistent with waning T cell responses.

Here the chain combines TRBV11-3 and TRBJ2-3; the D gene remains uncertain. Source: CD4+ T cells from PBMCs cultured with HCoV-OC43 spike peptides, taken before COVID-19 vaccination. The cell subset or site label on this specimen signifies: HCoV-OC43 spike overlapping peptide pool stimulation. This receptor was obtained from a human donor who received a COVID-19 vaccine. The nucleotide sequence is TGTGCCAGCAGCTTAGATCCCGCGTCAGATACGCAGTATTTT. It encodes CASSLDPASDTQYF.